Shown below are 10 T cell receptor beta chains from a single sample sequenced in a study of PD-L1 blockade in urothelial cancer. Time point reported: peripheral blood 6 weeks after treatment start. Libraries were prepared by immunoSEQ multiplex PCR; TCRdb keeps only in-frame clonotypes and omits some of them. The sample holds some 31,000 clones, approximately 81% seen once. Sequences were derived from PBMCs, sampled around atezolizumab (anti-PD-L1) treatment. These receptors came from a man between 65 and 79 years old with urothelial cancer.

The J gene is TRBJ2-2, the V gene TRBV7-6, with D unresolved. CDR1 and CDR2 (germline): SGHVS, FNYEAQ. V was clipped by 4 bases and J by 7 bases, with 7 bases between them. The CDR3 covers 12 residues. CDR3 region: CASSSTVGELFF. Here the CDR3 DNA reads TGTGCCAGCAGCTCTACGGTCGGGGAGCTGTTTTTT.

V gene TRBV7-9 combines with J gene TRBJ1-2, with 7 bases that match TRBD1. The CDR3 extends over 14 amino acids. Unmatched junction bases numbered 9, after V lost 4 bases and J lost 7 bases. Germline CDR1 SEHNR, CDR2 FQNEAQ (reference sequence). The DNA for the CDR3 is TGTGCCAGCAGCTCAACAGGGGCCTCCTCTGGCTACACCTTC. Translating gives CASSSTGASSGYTF.

CDR3 in amino acids: CASSLSGTTAYEQYF. CDR3 nucleotides: TGTGCCAGCAGCTTATCAGGGACTACCGCATACGAGCAGTACTTC. The rearrangement uses TRBV11-1 and TRBJ2-7; 7 bases are a match to TRBD2. Trimming removed 2 bases from V and 4 bases from J; junction bases left unmatched: 8. Germline V gene data show CDR1 as SGHAT and CDR2 as FQDESV (reference sequence). The CDR3 covers 15 residues.

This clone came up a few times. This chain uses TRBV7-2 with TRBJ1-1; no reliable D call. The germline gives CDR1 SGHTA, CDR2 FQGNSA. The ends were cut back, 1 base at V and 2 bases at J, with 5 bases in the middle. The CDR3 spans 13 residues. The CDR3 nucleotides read TGTGCCAGCAGCTTAGTAGTTAACACTGAAGCTTTCTTT. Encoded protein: CASSLVVNTEAFF.

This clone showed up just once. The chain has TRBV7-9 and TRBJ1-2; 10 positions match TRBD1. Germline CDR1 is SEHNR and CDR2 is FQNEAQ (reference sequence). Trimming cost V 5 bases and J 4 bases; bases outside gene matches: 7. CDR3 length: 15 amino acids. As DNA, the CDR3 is TGTGCCAGCAGCCATGACAGGGGGCGCCTCTATGGCTACACCTTC. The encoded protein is CASSHDRGRLYGYTF.

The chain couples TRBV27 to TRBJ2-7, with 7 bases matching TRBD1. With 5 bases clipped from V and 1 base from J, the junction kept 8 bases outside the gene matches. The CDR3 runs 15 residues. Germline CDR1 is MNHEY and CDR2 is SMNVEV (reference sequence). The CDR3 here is CASSPRGTVSYEQYF. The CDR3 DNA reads TGTGCCAGCAGTCCCAGGGGGACAGTGTCCTACGAGCAGTACTTC.

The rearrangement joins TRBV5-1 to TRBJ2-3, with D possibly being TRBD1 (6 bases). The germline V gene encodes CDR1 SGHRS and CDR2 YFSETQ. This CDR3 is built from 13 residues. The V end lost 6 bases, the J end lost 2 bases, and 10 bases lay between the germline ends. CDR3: CASTYRDTDTQYF. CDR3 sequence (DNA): TGCGCCAGCACCTACAGGGACACAGATACGCAGTATTTT.

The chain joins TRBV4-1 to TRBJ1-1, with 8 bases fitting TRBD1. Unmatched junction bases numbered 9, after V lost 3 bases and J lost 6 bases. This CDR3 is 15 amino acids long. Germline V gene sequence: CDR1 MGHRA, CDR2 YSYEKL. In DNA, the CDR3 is TGCGCCAGCAGCCATCGACAGGGGCCCAGGGCTGAAGCTTTCTTT. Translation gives CASSHRQGPRAEAFF.

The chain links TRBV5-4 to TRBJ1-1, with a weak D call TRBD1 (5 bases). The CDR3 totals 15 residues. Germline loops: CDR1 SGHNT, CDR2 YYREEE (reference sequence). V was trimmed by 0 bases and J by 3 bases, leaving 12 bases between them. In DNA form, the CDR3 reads TGTGCCAGCAGCTTGGTAGGCAGGGTGGACACTGAAGCTTTCTTT. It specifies CASSLVGRVDTEAFF.

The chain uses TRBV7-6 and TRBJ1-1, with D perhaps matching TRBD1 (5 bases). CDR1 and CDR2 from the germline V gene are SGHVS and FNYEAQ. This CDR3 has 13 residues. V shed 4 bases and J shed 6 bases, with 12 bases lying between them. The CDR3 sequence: CASSSDKFSEAFF. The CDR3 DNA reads TGTGCCAGCAGCTCGGACAAATTTTCTGAAGCTTTCTTT.